This TCR beta chain originates from a study of blood T cell repertoires in COVID-19. Study-wide background: Samples of COVID-19 (acute and convalescent) were obtained from the United States, Italy and Spain. PBMCs, B-cell-depleted T cells, or T cells were the source of the cDNA or gDNA that made up the material.

In the authors' methods: Amplifying reference gene primers gave estimates of nucleated cell counts. TCRdb keeps only in-frame clones here, not all; method: immunoSEQ multiplex PCR. That table gives V, J and clone size, and the DNA gave D and trimming. The repertoire holds about 270,000 clones, with about 80% as singletons. The sample holds a few counts of this clone. This CDR3 is built from 12 residues. The germline gives CDR1 SEHNR, CDR2 FQNEAQ (reference sequence). Trimming took off 2 bases at V and 6 bases at J, with 8 bases between the two ends. Sequencing input: peripheral blood. The chain combines TRBV7-9 with TRBJ2-7; D is uncertain. The receptor comes from a woman aged 50 to 65 who had recovered from COVID-19. The chain's CDR3 is CASSLTRSEQYF. CDR3 in DNA: TGTGCCAGCAGCTTAACGAGGTCCGAGCAGTACTTC.